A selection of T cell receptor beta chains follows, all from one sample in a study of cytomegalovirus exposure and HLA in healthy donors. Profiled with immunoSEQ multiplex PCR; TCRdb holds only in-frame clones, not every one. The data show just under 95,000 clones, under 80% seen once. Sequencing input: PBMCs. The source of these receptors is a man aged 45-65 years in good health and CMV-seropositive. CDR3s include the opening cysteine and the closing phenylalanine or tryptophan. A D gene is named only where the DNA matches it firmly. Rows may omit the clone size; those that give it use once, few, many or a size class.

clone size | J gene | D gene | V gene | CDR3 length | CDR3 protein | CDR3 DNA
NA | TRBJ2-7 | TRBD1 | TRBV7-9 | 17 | CASSPMSGTASSYEQYF | TGTGCCAGCAGTCCGATGTCCGGGACAGCTTCCTCCTACGAGCAGTACTTC
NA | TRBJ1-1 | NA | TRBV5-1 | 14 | CASSLSVGATEAFF | TGCGCCAGCAGCTTGTCGGTGGGGGCCACTGAAGCTTTCTTT
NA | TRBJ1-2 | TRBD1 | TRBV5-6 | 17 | CASSLEGPGQGYYGYTF | TGTGCCAGCAGCTTGGAGGGTCCGGGACAGGGATACTATGGCTACACCTTC
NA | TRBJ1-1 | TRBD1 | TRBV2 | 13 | CASREQGGTEAFF | TGTGCCAGCAGAGAACAGGGGGGCACTGAAGCTTTCTTT
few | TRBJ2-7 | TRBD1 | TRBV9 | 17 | CASSLSPGQGARNEQYF | TGTGCCAGCAGCCTTTCCCCGGGACAGGGGGCGAGAAACGAGCAGTACTTC
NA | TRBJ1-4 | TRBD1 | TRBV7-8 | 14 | CASSLGQGSEKLFF | TGTGCCAGCAGCTTAGGACAGGGGAGTGAAAAACTGTTTTTT
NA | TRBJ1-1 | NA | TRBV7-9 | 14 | CASSYKRLPTEAFF | TGTGCCAGCAGCTATAAGAGGTTACCCACTGAAGCTTTCTTT
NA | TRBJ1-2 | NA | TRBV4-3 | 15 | CASSQVLSGDYGYTF | TGCGCCAGCAGCCAAGTCTTGTCGGGAGACTATGGCTACACCTTC
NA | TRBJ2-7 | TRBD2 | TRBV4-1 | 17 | CASSQDGAKGLASEQYF | TGCGCCAGCAGCCAAGATGGGGCGAAGGGACTAGCGAGTGAGCAGTACTTC
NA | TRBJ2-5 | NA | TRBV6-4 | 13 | CASSVEGGETQYF | TGTGCCAGCAGTGTTGAGGGGGGGGAGACCCAGTACTTC
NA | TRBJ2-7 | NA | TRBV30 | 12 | CAWSVIRVEQYF | TGTGCCTGGAGTGTAATCCGGGTCGAGCAGTACTTC
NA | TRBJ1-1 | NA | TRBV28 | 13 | CASSLSGNTEAFF | TGTGCCAGCAGTTTATCGGGGAACACTGAAGCTTTCTTT
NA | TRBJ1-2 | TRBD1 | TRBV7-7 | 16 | CASSINSGTDNYGYTF | TGTGCCAGCAGCATCAATTCCGGGACAGATAACTATGGCTACACCTTC
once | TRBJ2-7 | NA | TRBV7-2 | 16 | CASSFFGQGLSYEQYF | TGTGCCAGCAGCTTTTTCGGCCAGGGGCTATCCTACGAGCAGTACTTC